This T cell receptor beta chain was sequenced during a study of shared clonotypes between healthy human individuals. Study-level results: Sequencing depth was expected to influence donor clonotype sharing.

The V gene end was trimmed by 5 bases and the J gene end by 3 bases; junction bases not matched to a gene: 5. Germline loops: CDR1 MGHRA, CDR2 YSYEKL. The length of the CDR3 is 14 residues. Of note for this clone: Antigen specificity is unknown.

Replicate PCRs from sorted subsets contained 200 ng DNA, which is around 30,000 T cell genomes. Generated by immunoSEQ multiplex PCR, the TCRdb table keeps only in-frame clones and is missing some. The data contain some 2,100,000 clones, 93% of them singletons. Selected positively for CCR7 and CD45RO-negative, naive CD8 cells excluded terminally differentiated effector memory CD45RA+ cells. The V and J genes are TRBV4-1 and TRBJ2-7, with 9 positions matching TRBD1. Material: naive CD8+ T cells from PBMCs. The receptor was derived from a man aged 18 to 35 in good health. Some clones in this sample may be carry-over from other donors' samples. CDR3 residues: CASSDRDRVYEQYF. CDR3 DNA: TGCGCCAGCAGCGACCGGGACAGGGTCTACGAGCAGTACTTC.